This is a list of T cell receptor beta chains from one sample in a study of shared clonotypes between healthy human individuals. Some clones are missing from TCRdb's copy, which holds only in-frame ones; the method was immunoSEQ multiplex PCR. The repertoire has over 800,000 clones, 80% to 95% of them found once; the top ten carry about 24%. Sequencing was performed on naive CD8+ T cells sorted from blood. Receptor source: a man between 25 and 39 years old in good health. CDR3s include the opening cysteine and the closing phenylalanine or tryptophan. The D gene is left open where the match is weak. For some rows the clone size is stated as once, few or many, or as a class when expanded; others skip it.

j_gene	v_gene	abundance	len	d_gene	CDR3aa	CDR3nt
TRBJ2-7	TRBV5-1	.	16	.	CASSAGTSVPSYEQYF	TGCGCCAGCAGCGCCGGGACCTCCGTCCCTTCCTACGAGCAGTACTTC
TRBJ2-2	TRBV6-6	once	13	.	CASSYPYTGELFF	TGTGCCAGCAGTTACCCCTACACCGGGGAGCTGTTTTTT
TRBJ2-2	TRBV10-3	.	18	.	CAISESVGGPGLTGELFF	TGTGCCATCAGTGAGTCGGTGGGGGGGCCTGGGCTCACCGGGGAGCTGTTTTTT
TRBJ2-7	TRBV27	.	13	.	CASSLYSGYEQYF	TGTGCCAGCAGTTTATATTCTGGGTACGAGCAGTACTTC
TRBJ2-3	TRBV4-1	.	15	TRBD1	CASNLYQGATDTQYF	TGCGCCAGCAACTTGTACCAGGGGGCAACAGATACGCAGTATTTT
TRBJ2-7	TRBV7-9	.	14	.	CASSLTGNSYEQYF	TGTGCCAGCAGCTTGACAGGAAACTCCTACGAGCAGTACTTC
TRBJ2-1	TRBV29-1	.	15	TRBD2	CSVEGVAGDYNEQFF	TGCAGCGTTGAAGGGGTAGCGGGTGACTACAATGAGCAGTTCTTC
TRBJ2-1	TRBV19	.	15	.	CASGTYRSSYNEQFF	TGTGCCAGTGGGACTTACCGGAGCTCCTACAATGAGCAGTTCTTC
TRBJ2-2	TRBV5-6	.	12	.	CASSSLTGELFF	TGTGCCAGCAGCTCGTTGACCGGGGAGCTGTTTTTT
TRBJ2-1	TRBV18	once	12	.	CASSLGGNEQFF	TGTGCCAGCTCCCTCGGTGGCAATGAGCAGTTCTTC
TRBJ2-3	TRBV7-9	.	17	.	CASSPRPPLEVADTQYF	TGTGCCAGCAGCCCTAGGCCCCCGCTAGAGGTTGCAGATACGCAGTATTTT
TRBJ2-1	TRBV18	.	18	.	CASSPFVGGGSYSDEQFF	TGTGCCAGCTCACCTTTTGTAGGGGGAGGGAGCTATTCAGATGAGCAGTTCTTC
TRBJ1-1	TRBV7-8	.	13	.	CASSLNSYTEAFF	TGTGCCAGCAGCTTAAACAGTTACACTGAAGCTTTCTTT
TRBJ2-7	TRBV2	.	15	TRBD1	CATYVQGPSSYEQYF	TGTGCCACCTACGTACAGGGGCCAAGTTCCTACGAGCAGTACTTC
TRBJ2-3	TRBV28	.	16	.	CASSPPGLGYTDTQYF	TGTGCCAGCAGCCCTCCGGGTCTAGGGTACACAGATACGCAGTATTTT
TRBJ2-7	TRBV25-1	few	11	.	CASSGGYEQYF	TGTGCCAGCAGCGGGGGATACGAGCAGTACTTC
TRBJ2-3	TRBV4-1	.	15	.	CASSQDFPVGDTQYF	TGCGCCAGCAGCCAAGACTTCCCGGTGGGAGATACGCAGTATTTT
TRBJ2-2	TRBV29-1	.	13	TRBD2	CSAREGFTGELFF	TGCAGCGCCCGGGAGGGTTTCACCGGGGAGCTGTTTTTT
TRBJ2-1	TRBV10-3	.	15	.	CAISEVGGSYNEQFF	TGTGCCATCAGTGAGGTTGGGGGTTCCTACAATGAGCAGTTCTTC
TRBJ2-5	TRBV7-9	.	14	TRBD1	CASSPSGQAETQYF	TGTGCCAGCAGCCCCTCCGGACAGGCAGAGACCCAGTACTTC
TRBJ1-1	TRBV10-3	.	14	.	CATMDSGVWTEAFF	TGTGCCACTATGGATTCGGGAGTTTGGACTGAAGCTTTCTTT
TRBJ2-2	TRBV13	.	16	.	CASRKRTTFNTGELFF	TGTGCCAGCAGAAAAAGGACTACCTTTAACACCGGGGAGCTGTTTTTT
TRBJ2-1	TRBV27	.	15	TRBD2	CASSLGGFAYNEQFF	TGTGCCAGCAGTTTGGGGGGGTTCGCATACAATGAGCAGTTCTTC
TRBJ1-4	TRBV15	.	15	.	CATSRDPRANEKLFF	TGTGCCACCAGCAGAGATCCCAGGGCAAATGAAAAACTGTTTTTT
TRBJ2-1	TRBV11-2	.	12	.	CASSTGYDEQFF	TGTGCCAGCAGCACCGGTTACGATGAGCAGTTCTTC
TRBJ1-2	TRBV9	.	14	.	CASCGTALRDGYTF	TGTGCCAGCTGCGGGACCGCCCTCCGGGATGGCTACACCTTC
TRBJ2-4	TRBV7-8	.	19	TRBD2	CASSHPEGTSGSDGNIQYF	TGTGCCAGCAGCCACCCGGAAGGGACTAGCGGGAGTGATGGGAACATTCAGTACTTC
TRBJ2-5	TRBV7-9	.	13	.	CASRITGRETQYF	TGTGCCAGCCGGATCACAGGGAGAGAGACCCAGTACTTC
TRBJ1-4	TRBV4-3	.	19	.	CASSQEKGRGLATNEKLFF	TGCGCCAGCAGCCAAGAAAAGGGTAGAGGGCTAGCAACTAATGAAAAACTGTTTTTT
TRBJ1-4	TRBV9	.	14	.	CASSVAGTNEKLFF	TGTGCCAGCAGCGTAGCTGGGACTAATGAAAAACTGTTTTTT
TRBJ2-7	TRBV6-6	.	15	TRBD2	CASSKGLAGPTEQYF	TGTGCCAGCAGTAAGGGACTAGCGGGACCTACCGAGCAGTACTTC
TRBJ2-2	TRBV7-9	.	15	.	CASSLKASGFGELFF	TGTGCCAGCAGCTTAAAGGCATCTGGCTTCGGGGAGCTGTTTTTT
TRBJ2-7	TRBV5-1	.	17	TRBD2	CASSLVGSGYTSYEQYF	TGCGCCAGCAGCTTGGTTGGTAGCGGGTATACCTCCTACGAGCAGTACTTC
TRBJ2-7	TRBV19	.	14	TRBD1	CASSIRDRDYEQYF	TGTGCCAGTAGTATCCGGGACAGGGACTACGAGCAGTACTTC
TRBJ2-2	TRBV6-5	few	15	.	CASSYSTGNTGELFF	TGTGCCAGCAGTTACTCAACGGGGAACACCGGGGAGCTGTTTTTT
TRBJ2-7	TRBV5-4	.	16	.	CASSLAYAEEGYEQYF	TGTGCCAGCAGCTTGGCCTACGCGGAGGAGGGCTACGAGCAGTACTTC
TRBJ2-7	TRBV29-1	.	14	TRBD1	CSVEGTGSSYEQYF	TGCAGCGTTGAAGGGACAGGGAGCTCCTACGAGCAGTACTTC
TRBJ2-2	TRBV7-8	.	13	TRBD2	CATPLATTGELFF	TGTGCCACCCCACTAGCGACGACCGGGGAGCTGTTTTTT
TRBJ1-4	TRBV6-6	.	14	.	CASISGGLNEKLFF	TGTGCCAGCATCAGTGGGGGATTGAATGAAAAACTGTTTTTT
TRBJ1-2	TRBV2	.	11	.	CASSERYGYTF	TGTGCCAGCAGTGAGCGATATGGCTACACCTTC
TRBJ2-1	TRBV19	.	14	TRBD1	CASSIWTGYNEQFF	TGTGCCAGTAGTATTTGGACAGGATACAATGAGCAGTTCTTC
TRBJ1-2	TRBV10-2	once	16	.	CASSETPQGGNYGYTF	TGCGCCAGCAGTGAGACCCCACAGGGTGGCAACTATGGCTACACCTTC
TRBJ1-5	TRBV28	.	15	TRBD1	CASSLYRGSNQPQHF	TGTGCCAGCAGTTTATACAGGGGAAGCAATCAGCCCCAGCATTTT
TRBJ2-1	TRBV4-3	.	12	.	CASSQDYNEQFF	TGCGCCAGCAGCCAGGATTACAATGAGCAGTTCTTC
TRBJ2-3	TRBV4-3	.	14	.	CASSRFRAGDTQYF	TGCGCCAGCAGCCGGTTCAGGGCAGGGGATACGCAGTATTTT
TRBJ2-1	TRBV29-1	once	13	TRBD2	CSGSGTRMHEQFF	TGCAGCGGGTCCGGGACTAGAATGCATGAGCAGTTCTTC
TRBJ2-7	TRBV27	.	19	TRBD1	CASSLKASGQGAPRYEQYF	TGTGCCAGCAGTTTAAAAGCATCGGGACAGGGGGCGCCCCGCTACGAGCAGTACTTC
TRBJ2-5	TRBV10-1	.	16	.	CASSDRAGNPEETQYF	TGCGCCAGCAGTGATCGGGCAGGGAACCCTGAAGAGACCCAGTACTTC
TRBJ2-7	TRBV28	.	14	.	CASSFLALSYEQYF	TGTGCCAGCAGTTTCTTAGCGCTCTCCTACGAGCAGTACTTC
TRBJ2-2	TRBV28	.	15	TRBD2	CASRKREDEPGELFF	TGTGCCAGCAGAAAGCGGGAGGATGAACCGGGGGAGCTGTTTTTT
TRBJ1-1	TRBV5-1	.	17	.	CASSFQMGWGEATEAFF	TGCGCCAGCAGCTTCCAGATGGGTTGGGGTGAGGCAACTGAAGCTTTCTTT
TRBJ1-1	TRBV5-1	.	14	.	CASSPGPTLDEAFF	TGCGCCAGCAGTCCGGGACCAACGTTGGATGAAGCTTTCTTT
TRBJ1-2	TRBV28	.	13	.	CASSLEGSLGYTF	TGTGCCAGCAGTTTAGAGGGCAGCCTTGGCTACACCTTC
TRBJ1-1	TRBV5-6	.	16	.	CASSLYGGMGITEAFF	TGTGCCAGCAGCTTATATGGGGGAATGGGGATCACTGAAGCTTTCTTT
TRBJ2-7	TRBV10-3	.	12	.	CAISRELGEQYF	TGTGCCATCAGCCGGGAGTTGGGGGAGCAGTACTTC